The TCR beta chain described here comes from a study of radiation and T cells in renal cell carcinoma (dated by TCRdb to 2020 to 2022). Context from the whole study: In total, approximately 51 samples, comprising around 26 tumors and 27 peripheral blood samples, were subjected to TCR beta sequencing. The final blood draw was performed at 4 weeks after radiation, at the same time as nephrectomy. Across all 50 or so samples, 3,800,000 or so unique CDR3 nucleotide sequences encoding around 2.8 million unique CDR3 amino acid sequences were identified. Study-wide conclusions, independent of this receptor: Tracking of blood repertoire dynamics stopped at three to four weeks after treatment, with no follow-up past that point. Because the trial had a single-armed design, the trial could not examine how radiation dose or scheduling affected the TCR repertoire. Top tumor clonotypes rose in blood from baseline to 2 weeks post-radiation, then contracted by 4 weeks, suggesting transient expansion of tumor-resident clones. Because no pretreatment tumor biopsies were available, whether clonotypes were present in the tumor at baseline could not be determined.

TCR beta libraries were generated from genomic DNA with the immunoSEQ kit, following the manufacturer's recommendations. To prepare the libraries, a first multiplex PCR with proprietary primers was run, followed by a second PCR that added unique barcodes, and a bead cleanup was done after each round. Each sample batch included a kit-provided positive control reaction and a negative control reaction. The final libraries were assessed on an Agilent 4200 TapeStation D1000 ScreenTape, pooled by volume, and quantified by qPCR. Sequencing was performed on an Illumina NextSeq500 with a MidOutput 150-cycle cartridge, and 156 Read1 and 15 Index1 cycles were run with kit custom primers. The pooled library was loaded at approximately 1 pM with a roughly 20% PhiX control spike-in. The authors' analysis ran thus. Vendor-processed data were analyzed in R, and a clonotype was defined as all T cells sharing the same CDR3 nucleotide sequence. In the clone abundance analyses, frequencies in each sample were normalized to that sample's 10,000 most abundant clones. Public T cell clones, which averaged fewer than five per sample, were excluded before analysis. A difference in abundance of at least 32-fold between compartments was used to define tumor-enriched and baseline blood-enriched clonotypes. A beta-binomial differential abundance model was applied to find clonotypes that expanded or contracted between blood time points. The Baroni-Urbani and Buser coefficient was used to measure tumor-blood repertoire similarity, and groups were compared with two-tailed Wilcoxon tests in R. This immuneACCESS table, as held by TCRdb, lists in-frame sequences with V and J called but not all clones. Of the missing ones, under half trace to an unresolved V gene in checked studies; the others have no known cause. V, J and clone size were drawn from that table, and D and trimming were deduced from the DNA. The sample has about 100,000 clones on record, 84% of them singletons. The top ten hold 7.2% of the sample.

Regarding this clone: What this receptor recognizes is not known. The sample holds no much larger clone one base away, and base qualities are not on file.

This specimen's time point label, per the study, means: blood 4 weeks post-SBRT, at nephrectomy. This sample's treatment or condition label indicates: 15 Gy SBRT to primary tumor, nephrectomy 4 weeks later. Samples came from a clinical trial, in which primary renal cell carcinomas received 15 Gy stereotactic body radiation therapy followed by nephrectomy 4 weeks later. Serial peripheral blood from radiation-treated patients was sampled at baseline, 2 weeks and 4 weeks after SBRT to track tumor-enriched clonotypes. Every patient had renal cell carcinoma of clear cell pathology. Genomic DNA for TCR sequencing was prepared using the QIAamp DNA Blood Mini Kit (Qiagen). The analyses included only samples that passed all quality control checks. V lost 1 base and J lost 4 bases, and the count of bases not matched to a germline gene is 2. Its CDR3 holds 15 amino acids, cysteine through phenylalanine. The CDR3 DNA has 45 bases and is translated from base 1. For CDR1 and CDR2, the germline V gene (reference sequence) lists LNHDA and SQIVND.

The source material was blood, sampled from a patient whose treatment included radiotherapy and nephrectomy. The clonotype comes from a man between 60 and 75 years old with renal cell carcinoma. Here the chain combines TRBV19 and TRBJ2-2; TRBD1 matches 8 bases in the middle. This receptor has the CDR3 CASSIGTGLTGELFF. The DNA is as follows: TGTGCCAGTAGTATAGGGACAGGGCTCACCGGGGAGCTGTTTTTT.